This record covers a single T cell receptor beta chain. The antigen remains undetermined. This record belongs to a study of response to subunit inactivated influenza vaccine. Study-wide results and limits: A suggestion made by the authors is that each seasonal influenza vaccination recruits few new T cells.

The CDR3 consists of 13 residues. Per germline, CDR1 SNHLY and CDR2 FYNNEI. The V end was cut by 5 bases, the J end by 7 bases, with 12 bases between. TCRdb itself ran the RT-PCR reads through MiXCR, one entry per CDR3 protein. The sample contains 800,000 to 1,000,000 distinct CDR3 sequences, roughly 20% of which appear only once. This chain connects TRBV2 to TRBJ2-1; D is ambiguous. This sample comprised PBMCs from blood, obtained 4 to 6 days after vaccination. The clonotype was recovered from a man between 45 and 60 years old who received an inactivated influenza vaccine. The CDR3 region is CASSLLGRNEQFF. The CDR3 DNA follows: TGTGCCAGCAGTCTTCTAGGTAGGAATGAGCAGTTCTTC.